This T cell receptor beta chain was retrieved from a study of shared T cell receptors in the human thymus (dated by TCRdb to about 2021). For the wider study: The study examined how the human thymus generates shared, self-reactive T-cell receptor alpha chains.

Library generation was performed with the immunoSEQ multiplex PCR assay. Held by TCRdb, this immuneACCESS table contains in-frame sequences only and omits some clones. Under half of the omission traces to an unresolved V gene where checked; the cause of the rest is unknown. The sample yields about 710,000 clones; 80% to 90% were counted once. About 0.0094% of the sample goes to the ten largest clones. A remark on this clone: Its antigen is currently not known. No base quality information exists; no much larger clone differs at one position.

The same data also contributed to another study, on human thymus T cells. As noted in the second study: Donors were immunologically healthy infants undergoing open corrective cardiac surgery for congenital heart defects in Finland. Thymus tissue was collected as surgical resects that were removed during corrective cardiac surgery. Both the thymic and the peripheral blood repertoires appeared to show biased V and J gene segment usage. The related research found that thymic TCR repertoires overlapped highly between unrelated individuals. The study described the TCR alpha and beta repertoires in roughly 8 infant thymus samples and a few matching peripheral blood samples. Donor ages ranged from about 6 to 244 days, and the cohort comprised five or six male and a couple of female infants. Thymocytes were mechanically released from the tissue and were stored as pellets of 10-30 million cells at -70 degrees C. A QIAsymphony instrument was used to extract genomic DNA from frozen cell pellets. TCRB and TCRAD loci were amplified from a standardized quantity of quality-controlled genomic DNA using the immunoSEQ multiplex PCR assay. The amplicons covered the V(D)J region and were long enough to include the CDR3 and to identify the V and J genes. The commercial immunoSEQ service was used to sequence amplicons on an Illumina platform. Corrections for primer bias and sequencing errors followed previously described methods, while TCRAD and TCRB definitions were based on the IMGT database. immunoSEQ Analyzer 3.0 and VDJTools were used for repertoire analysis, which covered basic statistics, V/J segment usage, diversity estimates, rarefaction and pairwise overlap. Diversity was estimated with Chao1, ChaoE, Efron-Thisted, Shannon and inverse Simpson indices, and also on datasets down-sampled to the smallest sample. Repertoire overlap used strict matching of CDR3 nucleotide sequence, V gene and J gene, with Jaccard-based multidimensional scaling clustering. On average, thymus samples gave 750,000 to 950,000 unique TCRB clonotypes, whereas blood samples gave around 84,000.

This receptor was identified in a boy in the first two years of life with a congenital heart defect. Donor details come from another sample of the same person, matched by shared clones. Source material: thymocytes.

CDR3 loop: CASSPTDRGPNYGYTF. The DNA sequence follows: TGTGCCAGCTCACCTACCGACAGGGGGCCTAACTATGGCTACACCTTC. The sequence links TRBV18 to TRBJ1-2, with 10 central nucleotides matching TRBD1. Looking up the germline V gene yields CDR1 KGHSH and CDR2 LQKENI. The CDR3 holds 16 amino acids from the cysteine to the phenylalanine. CDR3 DNA only is kept here, 48 bases in frame from base 1. V is pruned by 3 bases and J by 0 bases, leaving 4 bases of the junction without a gene match.